The clone carrying this T cell receptor (beta chain) occurred a few times. No antigen is known for it. Trimming shortened V by 6 bases and J by 7 bases, and 15 bases separated the two germline ends. The CDR3 totals 13 residues. MiXCR was run by TCRdb on the 5' RACE reads, yielding one entry per CDR3 protein. This table has 200,000 to 250,000 distinct CDR3 sequences, over 9% appearing once. This entry belongs to a study of T-cell memory formation after mild COVID-19. Study overall: Largely donor-specific TCR clusters were found. Study-level results: Clones that contracted clustered mainly in CM and EM if CD4+ and in EMRA if CD8+.

The chain carries TRBV12-3 or TRBV12-4 and TRBJ1-2; maybe TRBD1 (5 bases). The specimen was PBMCs or a T cell subset sorted from them (not recorded which). This receptor was obtained from a man aged 18-30 years who had mild COVID-19 (a few samples of this study predate the infection). Cell type and time point are not known. This CDR3 is CASRKTRGVGYTF. Written as DNA, the CDR3 is TGTGCCAGCAGGAAGACCCGAGGGGTTGGCTACACCTTC.